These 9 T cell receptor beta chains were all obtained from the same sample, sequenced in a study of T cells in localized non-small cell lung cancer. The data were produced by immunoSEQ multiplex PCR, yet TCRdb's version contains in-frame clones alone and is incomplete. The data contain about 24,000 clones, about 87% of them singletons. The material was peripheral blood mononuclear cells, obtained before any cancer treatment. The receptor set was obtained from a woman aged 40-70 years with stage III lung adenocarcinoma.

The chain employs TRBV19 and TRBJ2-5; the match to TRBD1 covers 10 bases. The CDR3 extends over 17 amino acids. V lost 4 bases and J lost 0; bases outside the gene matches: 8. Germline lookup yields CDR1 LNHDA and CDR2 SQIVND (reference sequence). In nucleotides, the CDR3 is TGTGCCAGTAGTACCGAGACCGGGACAGGGGACCAAGAGACCCAGTACTTC. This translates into CASSTETGTGDQETQYF. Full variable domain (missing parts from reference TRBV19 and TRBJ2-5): DGGITQSPKYLFRKEGQNVTLSCEQNLNHDAMYWYRQDPGQGLRLIYYSQIVNDFQKGDIAEGYSVSREKKESFPLTVTSAQKNPTAFYLCASSTETGTGDQETQYFGPGTRLLVL.

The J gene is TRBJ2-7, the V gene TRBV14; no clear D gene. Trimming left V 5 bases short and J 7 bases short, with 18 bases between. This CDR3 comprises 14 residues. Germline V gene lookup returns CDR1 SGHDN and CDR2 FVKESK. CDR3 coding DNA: TGTGCCAGCAGCTTCGACCACCTTCCTAGGGAGCAGTACTTC. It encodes CASSFDHLPREQYF.

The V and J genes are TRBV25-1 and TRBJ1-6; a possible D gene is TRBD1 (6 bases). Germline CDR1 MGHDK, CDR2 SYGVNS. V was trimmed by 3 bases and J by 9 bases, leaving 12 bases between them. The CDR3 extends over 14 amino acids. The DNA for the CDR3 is TGTGCCAGCAGTGAGAGGACAGAGGTTTCACCCCTCCACTTT. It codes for CASSERTEVSPLHF.

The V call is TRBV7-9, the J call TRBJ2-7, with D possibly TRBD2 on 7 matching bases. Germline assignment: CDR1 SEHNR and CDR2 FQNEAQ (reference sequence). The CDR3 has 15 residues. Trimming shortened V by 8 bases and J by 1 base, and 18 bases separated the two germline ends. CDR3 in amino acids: CASSEWAGASYEQYF. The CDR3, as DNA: TGTGCCAGCTCGGAGTGGGCGGGGGCGTCCTACGAGCAGTACTTC.

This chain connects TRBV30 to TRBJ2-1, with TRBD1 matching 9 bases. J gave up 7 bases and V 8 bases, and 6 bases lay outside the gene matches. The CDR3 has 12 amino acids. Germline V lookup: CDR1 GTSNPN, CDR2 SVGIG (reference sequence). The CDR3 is CAGRQGGNEQFF. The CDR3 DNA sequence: TGTGCCGGCCGACAGGGGGGGAATGAGCAGTTCTTC.

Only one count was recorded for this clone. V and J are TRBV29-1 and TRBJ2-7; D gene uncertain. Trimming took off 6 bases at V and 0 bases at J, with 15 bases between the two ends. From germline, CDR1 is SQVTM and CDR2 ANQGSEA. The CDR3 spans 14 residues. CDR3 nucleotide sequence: TGCAGCGTGGGGTGGAGCAGGATCTCCTACGAGCAGTACTTC. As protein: CSVGWSRISYEQYF.

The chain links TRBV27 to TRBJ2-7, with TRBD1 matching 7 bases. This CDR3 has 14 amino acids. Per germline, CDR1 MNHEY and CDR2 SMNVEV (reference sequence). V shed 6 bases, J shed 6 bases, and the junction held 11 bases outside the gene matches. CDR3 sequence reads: CASSPDRVYPEQYF. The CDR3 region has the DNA TGTGCCAGCAGCCCAGACAGGGTTTATCCCGAGCAGTACTTC.

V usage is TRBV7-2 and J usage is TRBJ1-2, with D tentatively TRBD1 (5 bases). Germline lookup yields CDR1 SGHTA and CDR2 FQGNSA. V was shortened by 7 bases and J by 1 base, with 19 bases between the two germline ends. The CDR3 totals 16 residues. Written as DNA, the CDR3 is TGTGCCAGCAACCCAGGAAGGGACTGGGGTAACTATGGCTACACCTTC. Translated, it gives CASNPGRDWGNYGYTF.

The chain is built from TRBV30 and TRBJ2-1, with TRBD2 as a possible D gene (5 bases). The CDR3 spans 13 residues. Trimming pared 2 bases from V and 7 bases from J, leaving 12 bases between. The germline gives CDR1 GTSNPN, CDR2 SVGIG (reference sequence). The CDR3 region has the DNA TGTGCCTGGAGTCATGGTAGCGTGAATGAGCAGTTCTTC. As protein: CAWSHGSVNEQFF.